Each of the 20 T cell receptor beta chains below was sequenced from the same sample in a study of Ad26.COV2.S vaccination and SARS-CoV-2 variants. The repertoire was sequenced with immunoSEQ multiplex PCR; TCRdb's copy has only in-frame clones and lacks some. The profile shows approximately 280,000 clones, around 87% of them singletons. Treatment meaning: some 20 received Ad26.COV2.S at low or high dose, single or two shots; 5 received placebo; per-sample allocation not given. Sampling was done on day 63 after the first vaccine or placebo injection. Sequenced here: peripheral blood, sampled in a trial of Ad26.COV2.S vaccine versus placebo. These receptors came from a person aged 18-60 years who received the Ad26.COV2.S COVID-19 vaccine or a placebo.

V is TRBV3-1 (or the pseudogene TRBV3-2) and J is TRBJ2-1; 13 bases match TRBD2. Unmatched junction bases numbered 6, after V lost 0 bases and J lost 7 bases. This CDR3 comprises 17 residues. Per germline, CDR1 LGHDT and CDR2 YNNKEL (reference sequence). The CDR3 DNA reads TGTGCCAGCAGCCAAGAGAAACTAGCGGGAGGGCTGAATGAGCAGTTCTTC. Translation gives CASSQEKLAGGLNEQFF.

The V call is TRBV19, the J call TRBJ1-2, with D tentatively TRBD1 (6 bases). The CDR3 runs 12 residues. The V gene lost 8 bases and the J gene lost 4 bases, with 11 bases spanning the gap. The germline CDR1 and CDR2 sequences are LNHDA and SQIVND (reference sequence). CDR3 loop: CASADSGYGYTF. The CDR3 region has the DNA TGTGCCAGTGCGGACAGTGGCTATGGCTACACCTTC.

The rearrangement links TRBV18 to TRBJ2-3; no firm D call. With 3 bases removed from V and 3 bases from J, the gap between germline ends came to 28 bases. Germline assignment: CDR1 KGHSH and CDR2 LQKENI. The CDR3 contains 20 residues. The CDR3 DNA reads TGTGCCAGCTCACCCCCTGGTCAGGTACTGTCCAAGGGTCATACAGATACGCAGTATTTT. Translation gives CASSPPGQVLSKGHTDTQYF.

This chain uses TRBV2 with TRBJ1-1; 9 bases fit TRBD1. The CDR3 extends over 15 amino acids. CDR1 and CDR2 (germline): SNHLY, FYNNEI. The ends lost 6 bases at V and 1 base at J; junction bases unmatched: 6. Here the CDR3 reads CASSLGQGANTEAFF. The CDR3 DNA sequence: TGTGCCAGCAGCCTGGGACAGGGAGCGAACACTGAAGCTTTCTTT.

The chain carries TRBV12-5 and TRBJ1-5; D might be TRBD1 (6 bases). Deletions cut 0 bases from V and 4 bases from J, with 7 bases between. Germline V gene sequence: CDR1 LGHNT, CDR2 FRNRAP. CDR3 length: 14 residues. Here the CDR3 reads CASGLVQGNQPQHF. The CDR3 DNA sequence: TGTGCTAGTGGTTTGGTACAGGGAAATCAGCCCCAGCATTTT.

The J gene is TRBJ2-7, the V gene TRBV4-1; 14 positions match TRBD2. The CDR3 has 16 amino acids. Germline trimming cut 4 bases from V and 3 bases from J; bases unmatched to any gene: 5. Germline assignment: CDR1 MGHRA and CDR2 YSYEKL. Here the CDR3 DNA reads TGCGCCAGCAGCCGCGCGGGACTAGCGGGAGTCTACGAGCAGTACTTC. Amino acid sequence: CASSRAGLAGVYEQYF.

The chain is built from TRBV10-3 and TRBJ2-5, with D possibly TRBD1 on 6 matching bases. From germline, CDR1 is ENHRY and CDR2 SYGVKD. The CDR3 has 14 amino acids. Trimming removed 6 bases from V and 5 bases from J, with 16 bases in between. The CDR3 reads CAISATGEKETQYF. The CDR3 DNA is TGTGCCATCAGCGCGACAGGTGAGAAGGAGACCCAGTACTTC.

The chain combines TRBV19 with TRBJ1-4, with D possibly being TRBD1 (6 bases). V lost 5 bases and J 11 bases, leaving 24 bases between the germline ends. The CDR3 runs 16 residues. Germline V lookup: CDR1 LNHDA, CDR2 SQIVND (reference sequence). The CDR3 coding sequence is TGTGCCAGTAGTCCTATGCGGGGGGCGGATTCGCGGAAACTGTTTTTT. It encodes CASSPMRGADSRKLFF.

V gene TRBV15 combines with J gene TRBJ2-5; the D is unclear. The CDR3 extends over 14 amino acids. Trimming stripped 0 bases from V and 5 bases from J, with 10 bases between. Germline V CDR1 and CDR2: LNHNV, YYDKDF (reference sequence). CDR3 nucleotide sequence: TGTGCCACCAGCAGAGATACCCCAGAGGAGACCCAGTACTTC. It encodes CATSRDTPEETQYF.

This clone was detected only once. The chain links TRBV2 to TRBJ1-1; tentatively, D is TRBD1 (5 bases). Germline CDR1 and CDR2: SNHLY and FYNNEI. The CDR3 is 13 amino acids. Trimming removed 5 bases from V and 5 bases from J, with 12 bases in between. CDR3 protein: CASSRGRATEAFF. CDR3 nucleotide sequence: TGTGCCAGCAGTAGGGGCAGGGCGACTGAAGCTTTCTTT.

The V and J genes are TRBV10-3 and TRBJ1-5, with D perhaps TRBD1 (5 bases). The V gene's germline CDR1 is ENHRY and CDR2 SYGVKD. The ends were cut back, 10 bases at V and 0 bases at J, with 13 bases in the middle. The CDR3 contains 14 residues. The CDR3 spells CATRDGYSNQPQHF. The CDR3, as DNA: TGTGCCACGAGGGACGGATATAGCAATCAGCCCCAGCATTTT.

The V gene is TRBV5-1, the J gene TRBJ2-6; tentatively, D is TRBD1 (5 bases). Germline V gives CDR1 SGHRS, CDR2 YFSETQ. Trimming stripped 2 bases from V and 2 bases from J, with 8 bases between. The CDR3 length is 15 residues. The CDR3 nucleotides read TGCGCCAGCAGCTTAACAGGCACTGGGGCCAACGTCCTGACTTTC. It translates to CASSLTGTGANVLTF. Looking up the rest from reference TRBV5-1 and TRBJ2-6 gives the full variable domain: KAGVTQTPRYLIKTRGQQVTLSCSPISGHRSVSWYQQTPGQGLQFLFEYFSETQRNKGNFPGRFSGRQFSNSRSEMNVSTLELGDSALYLCASSLTGTGANVLTFGAGSRLTVL.

The chain has TRBV5-1 and TRBJ2-3, with D perhaps matching TRBD2 (7 bases). The ends were cut back, 1 base at V and 4 bases at J, with 13 bases in the middle. This CDR3 has 15 residues. Germline V CDR1 and CDR2: SGHRS, YFSETQ. As DNA, the CDR3 is TGCGCCAGCAGCTTGCGAGGGAGGGGGTCAGATACGCAGTATTTT. Amino acids: CASSLRGRGSDTQYF. Complete variable domain (other parts from reference TRBV5-1 and TRBJ2-3): KAGVTQTPRYLIKTRGQQVTLSCSPISGHRSVSWYQQTPGQGLQFLFEYFSETQRNKGNFPGRFSGRQFSNSRSEMNVSTLELGDSALYLCASSLRGRGSDTQYFGPGTRLTVL.

This CDR3 reads CASSQDAAGARYGYTF. In DNA, the CDR3 is TGCGCCAGCAGCCAAGATGCGGCAGGGGCCCGTTATGGCTACACCTTC. J is TRBJ1-2 and V is TRBV4-1; the D gene is possibly TRBD1 (6 bases). V was shortened by 0 bases and J by 5 bases, with 16 bases between the two germline ends. Germline CDR1 MGHRA, CDR2 YSYEKL. The CDR3 covers 16 residues.

The chain combines TRBV4-2 with TRBJ1-5; the D gene is possibly TRBD1 (5 bases). The CDR3 loop spans 14 amino acids. From germline, CDR1 is LGHNA and CDR2 YNFKEQ. Trimming removed 1 base from V and 10 bases from J, with 14 bases in between. The DNA of the CDR3 is TGTGCCAGCAGCCAAGTGGGGGACTCGGCACCCCAGCATTTT. Protein product: CASSQVGDSAPQHF.

The chain carries TRBV2 and TRBJ2-7, with D perhaps TRBD2 (5 bases). Germline lookup yields CDR1 SNHLY and CDR2 FYNNEI. This CDR3 spans 13 amino acids. V was pared by 4 bases and J by 6 bases, with 13 bases between. The CDR3 is CASSVALPTEQYF. CDR3 bases: TGTGCCAGCAGTGTAGCGCTACCTACCGAGCAGTACTTC.

The chain's CDR3 is CASSAFGSNQPQHF. In DNA, the CDR3 is TGTGCCAGCAGCGCCTTTGGGAGCAATCAGCCCCAGCATTTT. The chain uses TRBV27 and TRBJ1-5; D gene uncertain. The V gene lost 6 bases and the J gene lost 1 base, with 10 bases spanning the gap. CDR1 and CDR2 from the germline V gene are MNHEY and SMNVEV (reference sequence). The CDR3 sequence is 14 residues long.

The rearrangement uses TRBV7-2 and TRBJ2-3; D possibly corresponds to TRBD1 (5 bases). With 6 bases removed from V and 1 base from J, the gap between germline ends came to 17 bases. Germline loops: CDR1 SGHTA, CDR2 FQGNSA. The CDR3 is made up of 16 amino acids. The CDR3 DNA reads as TGTGCCAGCAGTGCCCAGGGTTCTTTCGGCACAGATACGCAGTATTTT. It codes for CASSAQGSFGTDTQYF.

V gene TRBV25-1 combines with J gene TRBJ1-1; no definite D call. The CDR3 has 11 amino acids. Deletions cut 1 base from V and 8 bases from J, with 5 bases between. CDR1 MGHDK and CDR2 SYGVNS come from the germline V gene. CDR3 sequence (DNA): TGTGCCAGCAGTGAATTTAGCGAAGCTTTCTTT. This translates into CASSEFSEAFF. Combining the CDR3 with reference TRBV25-1 and TRBJ1-1 gives the whole variable domain EADIYQTPRYLVIGTGKKITLECSQTMGHDKMYWYQQDPGMELHLIHYSYGVNSTEKGDLSSESTVSRIRTEHFPLTLESARPSHTSQYLCASSEFSEAFFGQGTRLTVV.

The chain recombines TRBV18 with TRBJ2-5; D not certain. Germline values: CDR1 KGHSH, CDR2 LQKENI. V gave up 2 bases and J gave up 0 bases, with 4 bases separating them. This CDR3 spans 13 amino acids. CDR3: CASSPGNQETQYF. The DNA for the CDR3 is TGTGCCAGCTCACCAGGGAACCAAGAGACCCAGTACTTC.